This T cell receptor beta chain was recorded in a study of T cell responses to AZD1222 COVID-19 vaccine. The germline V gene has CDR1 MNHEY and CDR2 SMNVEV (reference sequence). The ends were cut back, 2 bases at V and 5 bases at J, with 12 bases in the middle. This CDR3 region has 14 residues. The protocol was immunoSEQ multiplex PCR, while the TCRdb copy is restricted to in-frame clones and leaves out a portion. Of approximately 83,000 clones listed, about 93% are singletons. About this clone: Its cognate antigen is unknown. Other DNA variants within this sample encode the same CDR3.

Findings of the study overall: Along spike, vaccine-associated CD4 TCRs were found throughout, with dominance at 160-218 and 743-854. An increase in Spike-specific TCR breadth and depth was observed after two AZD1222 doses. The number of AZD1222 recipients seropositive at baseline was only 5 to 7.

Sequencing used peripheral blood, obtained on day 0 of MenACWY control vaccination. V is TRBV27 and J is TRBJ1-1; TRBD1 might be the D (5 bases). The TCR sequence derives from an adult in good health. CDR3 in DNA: TGTGCCAGCAGTTTAGTCCAGGGAGGGACTGAAGCTTTCTTT. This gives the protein CASSLVQGGTEAFF.